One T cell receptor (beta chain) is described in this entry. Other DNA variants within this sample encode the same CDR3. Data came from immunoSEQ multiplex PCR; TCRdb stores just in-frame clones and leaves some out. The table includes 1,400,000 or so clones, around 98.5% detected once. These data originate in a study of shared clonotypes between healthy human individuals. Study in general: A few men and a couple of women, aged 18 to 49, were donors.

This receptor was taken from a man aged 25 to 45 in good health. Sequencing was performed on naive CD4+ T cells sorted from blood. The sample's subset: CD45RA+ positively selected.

DNA of the CDR3: TGTGCCAGCAGCTTGGGAGGGGGAAACACTGAAGCTTTCTTT. Translation: CASSLGGGNTEAFF. This chain links TRBV5-4 with TRBJ1-1; D possibly corresponds to TRBD1 (6 bases). The CDR3 totals 14 residues. Germline CDR1 reads SGHNT; CDR2 reads YYREEE (reference sequence). The V and J ends lost 0 bases and 2 bases respectively, with 8 bases between them.